These 13 T cell receptor beta chains share one sample of origin, sequenced in a study of CDR3 diversity in severe acne. TCRdb re-derived calls from the PCR reads in MiXCR, one entry per CDR3 protein. The top ten clones hold 11% of a sample with more than 70,000 distinct CDR3 sequences, around 50% of them seen once. Specimen: blood. These receptors originate from a male donor with severe acne vulgaris.

The genes are TRBV7-3 and TRBJ2-3; D is uncertain. Trimming pared 6 bases from V and 4 bases from J, leaving 8 bases between. Germline V gene data show CDR1 as SGHTA and CDR2 as FQGTGA. The CDR3 spans 12 residues. CDR3 protein: CASRYKADTQYF. CDR3 DNA sequence: TGTGCCAGCAGATATAAGGCAGATACGCAGTATTTT.

The V gene is TRBV7-9, the J gene TRBJ1-2, with TRBD1 matching 9 bases. V dropped 5 bases and J dropped 7; count of bases not matched to a gene: 5. Per germline, CDR1 SEHNR and CDR2 FQNEAQ (reference sequence). The CDR3 extends over 13 amino acids. This chain's CDR3 is CASSRTGDSGYTF. The CDR3 region has the DNA TGTGCCAGCAGCCGGACAGGGGATAGTGGCTACACCTTC.

This chain links TRBV20-1 with TRBJ2-1, with D possibly matching TRBD1 (5 bases). The V end was cut by 7 bases, the J end by 7 bases, with 35 bases between. Germline V gene sequence: CDR1 DFQATT, CDR2 SNEGSKA (reference sequence). This CDR3 is built from 19 residues. This chain's CDR3 is CSVTEPGFVNIQYRNEQFF. DNA for the CDR3: TGCAGTGTGACCGAACCCGGGTTTGTCAACATTCAGTACAGGAATGAGCAGTTCTTC.

This rearrangement joins TRBV4-1 to TRBJ2-2; unclear D gene. This CDR3 has 15 amino acids. Germline loops: CDR1 MGHRA, CDR2 YSYEKL. V lost 2 bases, J lost 1 base, and 8 bases lay in between. In DNA form, the CDR3 reads TGCGCCAGCAGCCAATTTGGACGGAACACCGGGGAGCTGTTTTTT. It translates to CASSQFGRNTGELFF.

This clonotype was counted many times. The chain carries TRBV5-1 and TRBJ2-5, with 10 bases identical to TRBD2. The CDR3 runs to 15 residues. Germline V gene lookup returns CDR1 SGHRS and CDR2 YFSETQ. V was clipped by 1 base and J by 2 bases; unmatched bases: 2. The CDR3 DNA reads as TGCGCCAGCAGCTTGCGGACTAGCGGTCAAGAGACCCAGTACTTC. It codes for CASSLRTSGQETQYF.

This chain joins TRBV7-9 and TRBJ2-7; 8 positions match TRBD1. The germline V gene encodes CDR1 SEHNR and CDR2 FQNEAQ (reference sequence). The CDR3 loop spans 14 amino acids. V trimming: 6 bases; J trimming: 5 bases; junction bases outside the gene matches: 9. The CDR3, as DNA: TGTGCCAGCAGTGGGCGGCAGGGGGCCCACGAGCAGTACTTC. Its translation is CASSGRQGAHEQYF.

Concerning this clonotype: A much bigger clone sits one base away, suggesting this may be a read error. CDR3 protein: CASCGESGQPQHF. The DNA for the CDR3 is TGTGCCAGTTGTGGGGAATCCGGTCAGCCCCAGCATTTT. This chain links TRBV19 with TRBJ1-5; D gene ambiguous. V was pared by 8 bases and J by 6 bases, with 14 bases between. This CDR3 is 13 amino acids long. Germline CDR1 is LNHDA and CDR2 is SQIVND (reference sequence).

The chain uses TRBV29-1 and TRBJ2-1; TRBD1 agrees at 9 bases. The length of the CDR3 is 11 residues. The germline gives CDR1 SQVTM, CDR2 ANQGSEA. The CDR3 loop is CRRGTGNEQFF. Here the CDR3 DNA reads TGCAGGAGGGGGACAGGGAATGAGCAGTTCTTC.

This clonotype is termed medium-sized. J is TRBJ2-1 and V is TRBV24-1, with 11 positions matching TRBD2. Germline V gene data show CDR1 as KGHDR and CDR2 as SFDVKD. The CDR3 length is 16 residues. V was pared by 0 bases and J by 3 bases, with 0 bases of the junction left unmatched. CDR3 in amino acids: CATSDLGLAGYNEQFF. The CDR3, as DNA: TGTGCCACCAGTGATTTGGGACTAGCGGGCTACAATGAGCAGTTCTTC.

This clonotype was counted only a few times. This chain links TRBV24-1 with TRBJ2-3; 13 bases map to TRBD2. This CDR3 is built from 19 residues. The V and J ends lost 3 bases and 7 bases, in that order; junction bases with no gene match: 15. Germline V lookup: CDR1 KGHDR, CDR2 SFDVKD. This CDR3 reads CATSDPFPRTSGRYYTQYF. In nucleotides, the CDR3 is TGTGCCACCAGTGATCCCTTCCCCCGGACTAGCGGGAGATATTATACGCAGTATTTT.

The J gene is TRBJ1-5, the V gene TRBV19, with a tentative D call TRBD1 (6 bases). This CDR3 has 15 residues. Trimming took off 3 bases at V and 5 bases at J, with 14 bases between the two ends. Germline loops: CDR1 LNHDA, CDR2 SQIVND (reference sequence). In nucleotides, the CDR3 is TGTGCCAGTAGTATCTGGTTGGCAGGGGATCAGCCCCAGCATTTT. It is translated as CASSIWLAGDQPQHF. The entire variable domain, with the rest obtained from reference TRBV19 and TRBJ1-5, is as follows: DGGITQSPKYLFRKEGQNVTLSCEQNLNHDAMYWYRQDPGQGLRLIYYSQIVNDFQKGDIAEGYSVSREKKESFPLTVTSAQKNPTAFYLCASSIWLAGDQPQHFGDGTRLSIL.

The chain recombines TRBV3-1 with TRBJ1-2; TRBD1 matches at 10 bases. With 3 bases clipped from V and 2 bases from J, the junction kept 12 bases outside the gene matches. CDR1 is LGHDT, CDR2 YNNKEL, per germline (reference sequence). This CDR3 contains 18 residues. The CDR3 loop is CASSHSTRRDRGNYGYTF. The DNA for the CDR3 is TGTGCCAGCAGCCACAGCACGAGGCGGGACAGGGGAAACTATGGCTACACCTTC.

This chain uses TRBV7-9 with TRBJ2-5; TRBD1 matches 7 bases. Germline V gene data show CDR1 as SEHNR and CDR2 as FQNEAQ (reference sequence). This CDR3 region has 15 residues. Trimming took 6 bases from V and 2 from J; bases not matched to a gene: 9. In DNA form, the CDR3 reads TGTGCCAGCAGGCCATCTGGGGGACAGCAAGAGACCCAGTACTTC. Protein: CASRPSGGQQETQYF.